This section outlines one TCR beta chain sequence together with its context. The antigen remains unidentified. The sample originates from a study of T cells expressing NK-cell markers. The cDNA for TCR beta came from 5'RACE template switching with UMIs. TCRdb reprocessed the 5' RACE reads, keeping one entry per CDR3 protein, no DNA. This repertoire includes about 550,000 distinct CDR3 sequences. This CDR3 is 15 amino acids long. Study-wide points: Clarity on HCMV specificity was lacking for the expanded NKG2C+ T cell clones.

Sequencing was performed on blood T cells: a sorted CD56 or NKG2C T cell subset, CD4+ or CD8+ T cells, or bulk PBMC T cells (not recorded which). J is TRBJ2-5 and V is TRBV12-3 or TRBV12-4; TCRdb selects TRBD1, and the lack of DNA leaves this call unchecked. This receptor was identified in a man aged 18 to 29 in good health. The CDR3 here is CASRWTGHSVGTQYF.